This T cell receptor beta chain was captured in a study of T-cell reconstitution after alpha-beta-depleted transplantation in children. Study outcomes and limitations: T-cell counts and diversity at one year post-transplant came mainly from newly produced T cells. Alpha-beta T cells about two months after transplant reportedly derived from several hundred expanded graft clones. Diversity of TCRbeta at day 60 was high in some patients, arising from surviving recipient T cells and thymic progenitors.

The TCRbeta library incorporated unique molecular identifiers. MiXCR, run by TCRdb on the PCR reads, gives a single entry per CDR3 protein. The table includes around 230,000 distinct CDR3 sequences, about a sixth detected once. The germline V gene encodes CDR1 DFQATT and CDR2 SNEGSKA (reference sequence). This CDR3 has 13 residues. Trimming took 3 bases from V and 7 from J, leaving 14 bases between them. This clonotype came up a few times. Its antigen is as yet unknown. The chain carries TRBV20-1 and TRBJ2-3; the D is unclear. The origin of this receptor is a male patient under 10 years old who had a stem cell transplant for acute lymphoblastic leukemia, so the T cells may come from the graft donor. Source: PBMCs, mostly from graft donor cells, taken 360 days after TCRalphabeta/CD19-depleted stem cell transplant. CDR3 in amino acids: CSASGLGKNTQYF. The CDR3 DNA follows: TGCAGTGCTAGCGGGCTGGGGAAAAATACGCAGTATTTT.